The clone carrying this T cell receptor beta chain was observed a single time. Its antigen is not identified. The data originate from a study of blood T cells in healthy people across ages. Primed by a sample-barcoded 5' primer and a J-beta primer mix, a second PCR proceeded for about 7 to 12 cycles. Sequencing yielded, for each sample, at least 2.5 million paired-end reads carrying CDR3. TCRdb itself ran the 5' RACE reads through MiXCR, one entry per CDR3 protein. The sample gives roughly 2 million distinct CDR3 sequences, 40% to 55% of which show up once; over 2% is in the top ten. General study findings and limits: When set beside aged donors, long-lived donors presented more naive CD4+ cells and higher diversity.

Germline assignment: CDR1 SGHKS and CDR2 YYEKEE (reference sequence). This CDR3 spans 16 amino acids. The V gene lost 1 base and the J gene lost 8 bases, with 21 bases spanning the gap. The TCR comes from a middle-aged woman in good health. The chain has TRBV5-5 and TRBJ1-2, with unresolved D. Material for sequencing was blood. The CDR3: CASSLPRKWVSEGYTF. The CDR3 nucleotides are TGTGCCAGCAGCTTGCCCCGTAAGTGGGTTTCAGAGGGCTACACCTTC.